This TCR beta chain was sequenced for a study of blood T cell repertoires in COVID-19. Germline lookup yields CDR1 MNHEY and CDR2 SVGAGI. The V segment lost 5 bases and the J segment 7 bases; nucleotides outside the gene matches: 9. This CDR3 region has 15 residues. Only in-frame clones appear in the TCRdb table, and some are missing; sequencing was by immunoSEQ multiplex PCR. The repertoire holds some 290,000 clones, with about nine tenths as singletons. Sample: peripheral blood. This TCR derives from a woman in her forties or fifties who had recovered from COVID-19. V gene TRBV6-5 combines with J gene TRBJ1-4, with 8 bases fitting TRBD1. Here the CDR3 reads CASSTQGARVEKLFF. In nucleotides, the CDR3 is TGTGCCAGCAGTACCCAGGGGGCGCGGGTTGAAAAACTGTTTTTT.